This T cell receptor (beta chain) was retrieved from a study of cytomegalovirus exposure and HLA in healthy donors. Study observations and caveats: In a later analysis, across HLA loci, associated TCR counts were highest for DRB1, lowest for HLA-C. A later analysis linked a missense variant in DCLRE1C to the trimming of TCR beta V and J genes.

As for this clone: The target antigen is unknown.

Use of 60 Vbeta and 13 Jbeta primers characterized the PCR. Authors' processing steps: Later reanalysis found about 78 million unique TCR beta chains, around 11 million of them shared. Sequencing used immunoSEQ multiplex PCR; TCRdb keeps in-frame clones, though not all of them. Clonal size and the V and J genes are those of that table, whereas D and trimming came from the DNA. The sample consists of 90,000 to 150,000 clones, around 70% of them appearing once. After removal of 2 bases from V and 7 bases from J, the junction contained 7 bases not matched to a gene. CDR3 length: 14 amino acids. Germline-derived CDR1 and CDR2 are SGDLS and YYNGEE.

The chain combines TRBV9 with TRBJ1-1; 8 bases are a match to TRBD1. The sequence derives from a woman in her 40s in good health and CMV-seropositive. What was sequenced was PBMCs. CDR3 DNA sequence: TGTGCCAGCAGCGTTGGACAGGGATTCGGTGAAGCTTTCTTT. Translating gives CASSVGQGFGEAFF.